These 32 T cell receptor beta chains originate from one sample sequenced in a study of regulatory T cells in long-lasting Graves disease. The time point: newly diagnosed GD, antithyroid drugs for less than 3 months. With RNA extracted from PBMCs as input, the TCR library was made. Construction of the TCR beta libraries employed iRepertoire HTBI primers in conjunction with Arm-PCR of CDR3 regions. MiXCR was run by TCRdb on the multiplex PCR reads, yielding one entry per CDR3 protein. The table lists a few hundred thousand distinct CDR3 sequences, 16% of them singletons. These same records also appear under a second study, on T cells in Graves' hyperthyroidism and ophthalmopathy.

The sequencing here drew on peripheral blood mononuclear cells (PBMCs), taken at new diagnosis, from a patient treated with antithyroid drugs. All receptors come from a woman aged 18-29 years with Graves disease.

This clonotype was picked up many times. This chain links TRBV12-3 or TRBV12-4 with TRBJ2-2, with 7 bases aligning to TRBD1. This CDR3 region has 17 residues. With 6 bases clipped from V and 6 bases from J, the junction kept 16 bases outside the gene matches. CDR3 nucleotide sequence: TGTGCCAGCAGGTGGCGACAGGGAGTAACGGGACCCGGGGAGCTGTTTTTT. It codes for CASRWRQGVTGPGELFF.

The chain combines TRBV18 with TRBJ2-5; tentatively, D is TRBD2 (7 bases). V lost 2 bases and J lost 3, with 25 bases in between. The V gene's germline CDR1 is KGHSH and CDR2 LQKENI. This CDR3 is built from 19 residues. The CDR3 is CASSPTRGASGTSKETQYF. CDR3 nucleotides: TGTGCCAGCTCACCAACCCGGGGGGCATCCGGGACCAGCAAAGAGACCCAGTACTTC.

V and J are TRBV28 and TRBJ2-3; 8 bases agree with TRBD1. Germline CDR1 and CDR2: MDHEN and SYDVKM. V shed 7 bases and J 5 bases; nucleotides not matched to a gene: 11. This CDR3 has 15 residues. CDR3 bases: TGTGCCAGCAACGAACCAGGGGGCCGGGGAGATACGCAGTATTTT. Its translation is CASNEPGGRGDTQYF.

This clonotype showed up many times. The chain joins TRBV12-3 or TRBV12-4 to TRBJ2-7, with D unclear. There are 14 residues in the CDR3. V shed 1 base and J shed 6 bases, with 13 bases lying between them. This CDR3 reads CASSLGLVVVEQYF. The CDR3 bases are TGTGCCAGCAGTTTAGGGCTTGTGGTTGTCGAGCAGTACTTC.

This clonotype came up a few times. The CDR3 DNA is TGTGCCAGCAGTGAAGTTAATCGGCCTTCCTACGAGCAGTACTTC. It translates to CASSEVNRPSYEQYF. This chain joins TRBV6-1 and TRBJ2-7; no clear D gene. Germline CDR1 MNHNS, CDR2 SASEGT. The CDR3 loop spans 15 amino acids. Trimming took off 1 base at V and 1 base at J, with 11 bases between the two ends.

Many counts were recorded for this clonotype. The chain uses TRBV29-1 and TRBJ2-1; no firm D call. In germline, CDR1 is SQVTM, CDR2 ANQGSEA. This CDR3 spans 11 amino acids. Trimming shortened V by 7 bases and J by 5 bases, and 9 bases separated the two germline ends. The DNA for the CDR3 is TGCAGCGCCCATACAAACAATGAGCAGTTCTTC. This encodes CSAHTNNEQFF.

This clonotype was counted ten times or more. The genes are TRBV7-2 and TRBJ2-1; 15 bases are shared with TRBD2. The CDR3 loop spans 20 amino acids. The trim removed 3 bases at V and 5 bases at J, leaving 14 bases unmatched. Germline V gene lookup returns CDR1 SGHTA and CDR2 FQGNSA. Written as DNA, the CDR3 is TGTGCCAGCAGCTTTACCCGGACTAGCGGGAGGGCCAGGTTAAACAATGAGCAGTTCTTC. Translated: CASSFTRTSGRARLNNEQFF.

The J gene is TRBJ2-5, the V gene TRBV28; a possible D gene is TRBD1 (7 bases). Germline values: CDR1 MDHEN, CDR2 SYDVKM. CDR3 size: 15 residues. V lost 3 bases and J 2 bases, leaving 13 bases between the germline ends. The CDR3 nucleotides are TGTGCCAGCAGTTTTCTCGGGGGACAGCAAGAGACCCAGTACTTC. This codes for CASSFLGGQQETQYF. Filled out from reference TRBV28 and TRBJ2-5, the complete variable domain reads DVKVTQSSRYLVKRTGEKVFLECVQDMDHENMFWYRQDPGLGLRLIYFSYDVKMKEKGDIPEGYSVSREKKERFSLILESASTNQTSMYLCASSFLGGQQETQYFGPGTRLLVL.

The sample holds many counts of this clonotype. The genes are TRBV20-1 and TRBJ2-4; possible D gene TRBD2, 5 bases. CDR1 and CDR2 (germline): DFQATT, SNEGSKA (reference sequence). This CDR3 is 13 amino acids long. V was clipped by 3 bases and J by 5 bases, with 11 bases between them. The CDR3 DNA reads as TGCAGTGCTAGTTGGCTAGCACAAAACATTCAGTACTTC. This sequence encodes CSASWLAQNIQYF.

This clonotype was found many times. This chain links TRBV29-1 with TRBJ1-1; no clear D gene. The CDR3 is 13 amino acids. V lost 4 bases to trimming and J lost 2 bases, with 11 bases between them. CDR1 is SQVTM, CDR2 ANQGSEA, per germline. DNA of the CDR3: TGCAGCGTTGGTTCTGGGTTAAACACTGAAGCTTTCTTT. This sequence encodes CSVGSGLNTEAFF. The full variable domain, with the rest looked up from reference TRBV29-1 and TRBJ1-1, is SAVISQKPSRDICQRGTSLTIQCQVDSQVTMMFWYRQQPGQSLTLIATANQGSEATYESGFVIDKFPISRPNLTFSTLTVSNMSPEDSSIYLCSVGSGLNTEAFFGQGTRLTVV.

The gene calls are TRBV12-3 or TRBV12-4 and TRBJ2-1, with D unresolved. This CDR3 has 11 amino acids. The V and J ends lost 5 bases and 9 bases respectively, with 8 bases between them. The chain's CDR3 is CASSIKAEQFF. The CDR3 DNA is TGTGCCAGCAGTATCAAGGCTGAGCAGTTCTTC.

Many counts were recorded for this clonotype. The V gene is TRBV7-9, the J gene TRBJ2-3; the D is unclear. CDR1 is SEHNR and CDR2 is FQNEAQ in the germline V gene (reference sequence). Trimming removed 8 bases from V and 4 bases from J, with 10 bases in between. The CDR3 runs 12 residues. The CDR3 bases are TGTGCCAGCTCACCGAGACCAGATACGCAGTATTTT. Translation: CASSPRPDTQYF.

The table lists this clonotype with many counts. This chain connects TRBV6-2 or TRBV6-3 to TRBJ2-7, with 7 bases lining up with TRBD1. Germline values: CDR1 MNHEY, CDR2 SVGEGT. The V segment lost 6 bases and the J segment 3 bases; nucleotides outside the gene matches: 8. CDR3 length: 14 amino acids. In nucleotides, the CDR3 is TGTGCCAGCAGCCTCCAGGGACAGAACTACGAGCAGTACTTC. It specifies CASSLQGQNYEQYF.

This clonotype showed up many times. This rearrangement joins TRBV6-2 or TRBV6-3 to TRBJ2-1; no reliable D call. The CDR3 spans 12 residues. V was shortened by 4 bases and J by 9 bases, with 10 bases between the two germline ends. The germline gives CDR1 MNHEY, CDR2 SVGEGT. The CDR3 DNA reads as TGTGCCAGCAGTTGGTCGGGTGGTGAGCAGTTCTTC. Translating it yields CASSWSGGEQFF.

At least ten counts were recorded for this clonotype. The CDR3 sequence: CASSLTGFTDTQYF. CDR3 DNA: TGTGCCAGCAGCCTGACAGGGTTCACAGATACGCAGTATTTT. The V gene is TRBV12-3 or TRBV12-4, the J gene TRBJ2-3; 7 bases align to TRBD1. V lost 6 bases and J lost 2; bases outside the gene matches: 5. This CDR3 comprises 14 residues.

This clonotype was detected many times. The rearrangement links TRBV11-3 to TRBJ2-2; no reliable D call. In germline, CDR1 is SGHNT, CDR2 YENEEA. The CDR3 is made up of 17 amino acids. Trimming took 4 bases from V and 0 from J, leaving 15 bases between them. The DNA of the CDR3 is TGTGCCAGCAGCTGGCAAACGCGAAGGGCGAACACCGGGGAGCTGTTTTTT. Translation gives CASSWQTRRANTGELFF.

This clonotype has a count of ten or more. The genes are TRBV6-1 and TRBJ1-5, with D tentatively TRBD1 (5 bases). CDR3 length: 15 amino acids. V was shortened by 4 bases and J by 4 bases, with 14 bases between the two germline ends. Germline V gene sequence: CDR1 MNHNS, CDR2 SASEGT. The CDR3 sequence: CASSVGGAANQPQHF. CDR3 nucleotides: TGTGCCAGCAGTGTTGGAGGGGCGGCAAATCAGCCCCAGCATTTT.

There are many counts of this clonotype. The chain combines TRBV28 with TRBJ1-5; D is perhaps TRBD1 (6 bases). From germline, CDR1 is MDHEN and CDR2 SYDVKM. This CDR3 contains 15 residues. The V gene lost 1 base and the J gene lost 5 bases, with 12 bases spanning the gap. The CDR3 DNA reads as TGTGCCAGCAGTTTATCAGTCAGGGGTTATCAGCCCCAGCATTTT. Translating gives CASSLSVRGYQPQHF.

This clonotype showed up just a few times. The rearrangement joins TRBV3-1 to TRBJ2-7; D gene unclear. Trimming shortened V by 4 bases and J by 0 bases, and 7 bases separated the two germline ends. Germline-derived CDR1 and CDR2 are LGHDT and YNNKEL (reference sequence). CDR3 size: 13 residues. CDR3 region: CASSPTRSYEQYF. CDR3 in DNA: TGTGCCAGCAGCCCGACACGCTCCTACGAGCAGTACTTC.

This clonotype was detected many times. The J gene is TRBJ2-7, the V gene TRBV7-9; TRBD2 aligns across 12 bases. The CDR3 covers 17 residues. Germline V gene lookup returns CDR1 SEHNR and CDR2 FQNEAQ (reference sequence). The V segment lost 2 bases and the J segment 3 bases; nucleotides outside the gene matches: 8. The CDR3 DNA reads TGTGCCAGCAGCTTACCCAAGACTAGCGGGAGACTCTACGAGCAGTACTTC. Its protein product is CASSLPKTSGRLYEQYF.

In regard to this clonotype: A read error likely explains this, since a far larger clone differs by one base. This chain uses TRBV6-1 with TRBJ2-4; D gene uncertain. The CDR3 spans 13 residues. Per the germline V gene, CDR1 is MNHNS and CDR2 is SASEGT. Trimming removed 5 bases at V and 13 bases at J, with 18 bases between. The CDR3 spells CASSPPGRDEQYF. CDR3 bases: TGTGCCAGCAGTCCCCCTGGACGTGATGAGCAGTACTTC.

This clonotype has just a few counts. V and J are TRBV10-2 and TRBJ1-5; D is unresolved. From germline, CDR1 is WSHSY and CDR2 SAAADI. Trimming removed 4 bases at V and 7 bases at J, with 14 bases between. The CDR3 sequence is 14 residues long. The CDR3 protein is CASSGGGLDQPQHF. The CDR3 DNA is TGCGCCAGCAGTGGGGGAGGGTTGGACCAGCCCCAGCATTTT.

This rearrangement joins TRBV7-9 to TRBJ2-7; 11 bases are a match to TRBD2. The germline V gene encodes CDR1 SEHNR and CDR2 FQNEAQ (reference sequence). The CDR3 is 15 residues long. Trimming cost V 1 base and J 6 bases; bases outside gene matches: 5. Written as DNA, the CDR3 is TGTGCCAGCAGCTTAGTAACTAGCGGGAGCACCGAGCAGTACTTC. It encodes CASSLVTSGSTEQYF.

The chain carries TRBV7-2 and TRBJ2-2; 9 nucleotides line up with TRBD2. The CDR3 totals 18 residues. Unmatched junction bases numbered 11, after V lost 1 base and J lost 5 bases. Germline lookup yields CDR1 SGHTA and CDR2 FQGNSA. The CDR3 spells CASSLVGLAGTGTGELFF. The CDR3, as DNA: TGTGCCAGCAGCTTAGTAGGCCTAGCGGGAACGGGGACCGGGGAGCTGTTTTTT.

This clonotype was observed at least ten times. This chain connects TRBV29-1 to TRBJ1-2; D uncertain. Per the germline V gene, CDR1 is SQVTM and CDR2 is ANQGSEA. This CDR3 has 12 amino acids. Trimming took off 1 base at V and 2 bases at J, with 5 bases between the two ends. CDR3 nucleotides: TGCAGCGTTGAAGCCAAAAACTATGGCTACACCTTC. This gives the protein CSVEAKNYGYTF.

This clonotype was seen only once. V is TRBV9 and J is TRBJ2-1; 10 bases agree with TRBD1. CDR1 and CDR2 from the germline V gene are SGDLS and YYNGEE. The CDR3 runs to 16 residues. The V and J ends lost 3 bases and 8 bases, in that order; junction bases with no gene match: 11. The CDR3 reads CASSAYGTGDDHEQFF. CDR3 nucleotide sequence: TGTGCCAGCAGCGCCTACGGGACAGGGGATGATCATGAGCAGTTCTTC.

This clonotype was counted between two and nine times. The chain's CDR3 is CASSLDSPGANVLTF. DNA of the CDR3: TGTGCCAGCAGCTTAGATTCGCCTGGGGCCAACGTCCTGACTTTC. J is TRBJ2-6 and V is TRBV11-1; D not certain. Germline CDR1 SGHAT, CDR2 FQDESV (reference sequence). V shed 1 base and J shed 2 bases, with 6 bases lying between them. The CDR3 spans 15 residues.

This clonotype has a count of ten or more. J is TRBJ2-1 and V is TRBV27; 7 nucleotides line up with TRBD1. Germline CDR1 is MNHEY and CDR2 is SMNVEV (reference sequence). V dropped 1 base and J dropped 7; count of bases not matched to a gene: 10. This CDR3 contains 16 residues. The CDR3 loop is CASSLLSLKDRNEQFF. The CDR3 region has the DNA TGTGCCAGCAGTTTATTATCGCTCAAGGACAGGAATGAGCAGTTCTTC.

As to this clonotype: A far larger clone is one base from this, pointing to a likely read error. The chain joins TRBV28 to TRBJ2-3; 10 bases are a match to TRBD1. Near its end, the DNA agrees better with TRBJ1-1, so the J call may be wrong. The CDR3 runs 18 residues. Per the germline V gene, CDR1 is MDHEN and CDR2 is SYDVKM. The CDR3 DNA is TGTGCCAGCAGTTGGCTCGACAGGGGGCGGCTTGCGAACACTGAAGCTTTCTTT. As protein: CASSWLDRGRLANTEAFF.

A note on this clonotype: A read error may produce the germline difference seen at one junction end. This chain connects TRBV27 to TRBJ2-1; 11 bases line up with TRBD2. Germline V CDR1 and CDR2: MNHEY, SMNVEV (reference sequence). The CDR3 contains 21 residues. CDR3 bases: TGTGCCGGCAGTTTAACAAAACTAGCGGGAGTTTCCCCCATCAAGGACAATGAGCAGTTCTTC. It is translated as CAGSLTKLAGVSPIKDNEQFF.

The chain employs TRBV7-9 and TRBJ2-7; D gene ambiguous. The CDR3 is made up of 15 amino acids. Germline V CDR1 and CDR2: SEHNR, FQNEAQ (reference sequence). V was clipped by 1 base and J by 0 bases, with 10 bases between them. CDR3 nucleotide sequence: TGTGCCAGCAGCTTAGGTGATAGGAGCTCCTACGAGCAGTACTTC. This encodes CASSLGDRSSYEQYF.

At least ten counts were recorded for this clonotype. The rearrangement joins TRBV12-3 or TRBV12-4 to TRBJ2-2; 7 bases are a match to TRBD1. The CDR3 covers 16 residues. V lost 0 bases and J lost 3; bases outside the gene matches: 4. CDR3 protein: CASSLAKRGHTGELFF. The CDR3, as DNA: TGTGCCAGCAGTTTAGCTAAGAGGGGGCACACCGGGGAGCTGTTTTTT.